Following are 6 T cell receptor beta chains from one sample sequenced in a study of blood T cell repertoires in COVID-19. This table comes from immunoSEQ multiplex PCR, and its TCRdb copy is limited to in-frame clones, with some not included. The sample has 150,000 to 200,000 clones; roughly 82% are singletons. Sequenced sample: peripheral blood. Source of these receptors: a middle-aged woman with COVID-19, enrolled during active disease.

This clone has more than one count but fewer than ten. The CDR3 bases are TGTGCCAGCAGCCTAACTAGTGAGCAGTACGTC. This sequence encodes CASSLTSEQYV. This chain uses TRBV7-9 with TRBJ2-7, with a weak D call TRBD2 (5 bases). Per the germline V gene, CDR1 is SEHNR and CDR2 is FQNEAQ (reference sequence). Trimming stripped 5 bases from V and 7 bases from J, with 9 bases between. This CDR3 region has 11 residues.

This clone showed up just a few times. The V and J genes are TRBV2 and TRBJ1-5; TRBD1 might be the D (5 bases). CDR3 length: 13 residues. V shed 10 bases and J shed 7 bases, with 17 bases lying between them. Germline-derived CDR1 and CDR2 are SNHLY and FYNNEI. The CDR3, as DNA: TGTGCCACTGAAGCCGGGGGAGGGCAGCCCCAGCATTTT. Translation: CATEAGGGQPQHF.

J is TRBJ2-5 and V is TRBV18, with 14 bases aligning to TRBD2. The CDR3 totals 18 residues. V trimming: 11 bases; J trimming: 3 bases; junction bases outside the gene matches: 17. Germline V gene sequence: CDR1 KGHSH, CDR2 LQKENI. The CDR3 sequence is CAVLTCPGTSGSKETQYF. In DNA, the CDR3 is TGTGCCGTCCTCACCTGCCCCGGGACTAGCGGGAGTAAAGAGACCCAGTACTTC.

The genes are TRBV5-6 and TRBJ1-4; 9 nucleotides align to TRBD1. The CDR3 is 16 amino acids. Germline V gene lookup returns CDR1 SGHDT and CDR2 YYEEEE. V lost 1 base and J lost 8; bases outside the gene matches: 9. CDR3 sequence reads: CASSLTHRGQWEKLFF. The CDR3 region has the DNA TGTGCCAGCAGCTTGACCCACAGGGGGCAATGGGAAAAACTGTTTTTT.

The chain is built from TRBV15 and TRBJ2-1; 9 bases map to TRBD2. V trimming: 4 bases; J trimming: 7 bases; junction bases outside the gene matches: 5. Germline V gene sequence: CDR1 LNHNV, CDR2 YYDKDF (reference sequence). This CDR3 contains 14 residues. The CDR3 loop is CATSKGLAANEQFF. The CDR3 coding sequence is TGTGCCACCAGCAAGGGACTAGCCGCGAATGAGCAGTTCTTC.

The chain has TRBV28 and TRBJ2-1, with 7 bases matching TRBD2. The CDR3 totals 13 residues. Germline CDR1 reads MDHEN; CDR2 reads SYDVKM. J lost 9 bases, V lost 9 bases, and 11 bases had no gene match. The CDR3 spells CASKPGGTGEQFF. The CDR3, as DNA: TGTGCCAGTAAGCCGGGGGGTACAGGTGAGCAGTTCTTC.